Here is one T cell receptor (beta chain) with its context. The antigen is not known. The data derive from a study of cytomegalovirus exposure and HLA in healthy donors. This cohort consisted of healthy bone marrow donors. The PCR made use of 60 Vbeta and 13 Jbeta primers. Clones were read by immunoSEQ multiplex PCR, and TCRdb kept only the in-frame ones, dropping some. The table lists about 120,000 clones, about 80% of them singletons. The V gene end was trimmed by 4 bases and the J gene end by 5 bases; junction bases not matched to a gene: 1. The CDR3 is made up of 12 amino acids. Germline V gene lookup returns CDR1 MDHEN and CDR2 SYDVKM. Study findings and constraints: Among donors in an Asian-associated ancestry cluster, a later analysis reportedly found fewer N-insertions than the roughly 680-donor mean.

This TCR was recovered from a woman between 50 and 59 years old in good health and CMV-seronegative. The sequencing input was PBMCs. V and J are TRBV28 and TRBJ2-7, with 8 bases fitting TRBD2. The CDR3: CASSSTSDEQYF. The DNA for the CDR3 is TGTGCCAGCAGTTCGACTAGCGACGAGCAGTACTTC. Combining the CDR3 with reference TRBV28 and TRBJ2-7 gives the whole variable domain DVKVTQSSRYLVKRTGEKVFLECVQDMDHENMFWYRQDPGLGLRLIYFSYDVKMKEKGDIPEGYSVSREKKERFSLILESASTNQTSMYLCASSSTSDEQYFGPGTRLTVT.